The 4 T cell receptor beta chains reported below all come from one sample, sequenced in a study of blood T cell repertoires in COVID-19 (dated by TCRdb to about 2020). The library came from the immunoSEQ multiplex PCR assay. The source is immuneACCESS, and TCRdb retained only in-frame sequences with V and J called. Part of the clones is not carried over; for the studies checked, unresolved V genes explain less than half of this, and the remainder is unexplained. This sample lists some 40,000 clones; roughly 63% were detected once. Clones ranked in the top ten supply around 5.9% of the sample. What was sequenced was peripheral blood. These receptors were obtained from a man older than 75 with acute or convalescent COVID-19.

This clone has just a few counts. The chain is built from TRBV24-1 and TRBJ1-1, with D possibly matching TRBD1 (5 bases). Germline values: CDR1 KGHDR, CDR2 SFDVKD. The V gene lost 2 bases and the J gene lost 2 bases, with 14 bases spanning the gap. The length of the CDR3 is 16 residues. Here the CDR3 DNA reads TGTGCCACCAGTGATTCCCAGACAGATACTAACACTGAAGCTTTCTTT. Translation gives CATSDSQTDTNTEAFF.

This clone was found many times. V gene TRBV4-1 combines with J gene TRBJ2-7; possibly TRBD2 for D (5 bases). This CDR3 contains 16 residues. Deletions cut 1 base from V and 0 bases from J, with 13 bases between. From germline, CDR1 is MGHRA and CDR2 YSYEKL. CDR3 nucleotides: TGCGCCAGCAGCCAAGTGTCGGGGAAGAGCTCCTACGAGCAGTACTTC. As protein: CASSQVSGKSSYEQYF.

The sample holds a few counts of this clone. The gene calls are TRBV5-5 and TRBJ2-3, with TRBD1 identical over 10 bases. V lost 4 bases to trimming and J lost 6 bases; unmatched junction nucleotides: 8. CDR1 is SGHKS and CDR2 is YYEKEE in the germline V gene (reference sequence). This CDR3 spans 15 amino acids. For the CDR3, the DNA is TGTGCCAGCAGCACCAGACAGGGGGCAGGGGATACGCAGTATTTT. The encoded protein is CASSTRQGAGDTQYF.

V gene TRBV3-1 (or the pseudogene TRBV3-2) combines with J gene TRBJ1-6, with TRBD1 matching over 7 bases. The CDR3 loop spans 16 amino acids. The V segment lost 4 bases and the J segment 0 bases; nucleotides outside the gene matches: 3. The V gene's germline CDR1 is LGHDT and CDR2 YNNKEL (reference sequence). CDR3 sequence reads: CASSPYRGSYNSPLHF. The DNA of the CDR3 is TGTGCCAGCAGCCCTTACAGGGGCTCCTATAATTCACCCCTCCACTTT.